These T cell receptor beta chains were read from a single sample in a study of blood T cell repertoires in COVID-19. Only in-frame clones appear in the TCRdb table, and some are missing; sequencing was by immunoSEQ multiplex PCR. The sample lists some 170,000 clones; roughly 90% were seen once. The sample consisted of peripheral blood. The receptors originated from a woman aged 45-65 years with acute or convalescent COVID-19. Both conserved end residues are part of each CDR3. A D gene is named only where the DNA matches it firmly.

D gene	V gene	J gene	CDR3 protein
TRBD2	TRBV4-3	TRBJ2-2	CASSQRTSGGGGELFF
TRBD2	TRBV4-3	TRBJ2-7	CASSQGRLAGGPREQYF
.	TRBV18	TRBJ1-5	CASSPTRVSNQPQHF
TRBD1	TRBV6-6	TRBJ2-5	CASSGGQGQETQYF
TRBD1	TRBV5-1	TRBJ1-6	CASSRDRGNSPLHF
.	TRBV29-1	TRBJ1-2	CSVERSGRDYGYTF
.	TRBV5-6	TRBJ1-5	CASSLGRSNQPQHF
TRBD2	TRBV5-1	TRBJ2-1	CASTGEGRSYNEQFF
.	TRBV19	TRBJ1-2	CASSTPGLDYGYTF
.	TRBV9	TRBJ1-6	CASSIAGINSPLHF
.	TRBV29-1	TRBJ2-1	CSVEDSGGLTYNEQFF
TRBD1	TRBV6-2/TRBV6-3	TRBJ2-7	CASSQPGTGYEQYF
.	TRBV9	TRBJ1-2	CASSSESWGVNYGYTF
TRBD2	TRBV30	TRBJ2-1	CASPGLAGGNNEQFF
.	TRBV5-1	TRBJ2-7	CASSPDRNYEQYF
.	TRBV2	TRBJ2-4	CASSDSMLAKNIQYF
.	TRBV19	TRBJ1-2	CASSPGLQQGYTF
.	TRBV5-1	TRBJ1-1	CASSLGSTEAFF
TRBD1	TRBV6-1	TRBJ1-1	CASSDGQVGTEAFF
.	TRBV5-6	TRBJ1-2	CASSFGGVSYGYTF
TRBD1	TRBV9	TRBJ2-5	CASSVGTGQETQYF
.	TRBV18	TRBJ1-1	CASSPPMGANTEAFF
.	TRBV6-5	TRBJ2-7	CASRSEALGSYEQYF
.	TRBV12-3/TRBV12-4	TRBJ2-5	CASSPRGGETQYF
.	TRBV5-1	TRBJ1-1	CASSLGDPTVIMNTEAFF
TRBD1	TRBV25-1	TRBJ1-1	CASGQGGTEAFF
TRBD1	TRBV30	TRBJ1-1	CAWSWIRGNTNKDEAFF
.	TRBV2	TRBJ2-1	CASSPSTEQFF
TRBD2	TRBV18	TRBJ2-7	CASSPPGGNYEQYF
.	TRBV9	TRBJ1-1	CASSPFTQGRTEAFF
.	TRBV7-8	TRBJ2-1	CASRKWGDIRGEQFF